This TCR beta chain comes out of a study of blood T cell repertoires in COVID-19. Study summary: PBMCs, B-cell-depleted T cells, or T cells provided the cDNA or gDNA that made up the material.

Measured with immunoSEQ multiplex PCR; TCRdb has only the in-frame clones, and not every one. The table has roughly 50,000 clones, around nine tenths seen once. V shed 1 base, J shed 2 bases, and the junction held 7 bases outside the gene matches. CDR1 is SGHAT and CDR2 is FQNNGV in the germline V gene. There are 17 residues in the CDR3. The sample was peripheral blood. The receptor comes from an older woman with active COVID-19. The V call is TRBV11-2, the J call TRBJ1-2; 10 positions agree with TRBD1. CDR3 bases: TGTGCCAGCAGCTTAGGGGGACAGGGGTTTGTAAACTATGGCTACACCTTC. Amino acid sequence: CASSLGGQGFVNYGYTF.